Presented here are 9 T cell receptor beta chains from one specimen sequenced in a study of human T cells and chemical hapten exposure. Specified time point: patch test 2, 6 weeks after DPC sensitization. The treatment denotes: therapeutic diphenylcyclopropenone sensitization with weekly scalp DPC. The total RNA was obtained from whole blood that was not fractionated. TCRdb re-called the RACE reads through MiXCR, storing one row per CDR3 protein. Altogether about 42,000 distinct CDR3 sequences are present, 9.6% being singletons, with the ten largest covering around 14%. Sequences were derived from whole blood, sampled in connection with sensitization to the hapten diphenylcyclopropenone (DPC). The receptor source for this set is a woman aged 30 to 39 with alopecia areata. Some clones in this sample may be carry-over from other donors' samples.

This clonotype was seen a handful of times. The chain links TRBV13 to TRBJ2-3, with 7 bases that match TRBD2. The CDR3 has 15 residues. In germline, CDR1 is PRHDT, CDR2 FYEKMQ (reference sequence). Germline trimming cut 2 bases from V and 2 bases from J; bases unmatched to any gene: 4. DNA of the CDR3: TGTGCCAGCAGCTTAAGCGGGGCCGACACAGATACGCAGTATTTT. This sequence encodes CASSLSGADTDTQYF.

In this sample, this clonotype turned up many times. The genes are TRBV28 and TRBJ2-5, with 11 positions matching TRBD2. The V gene end was trimmed by 3 bases and the J gene end by 5 bases; junction bases not matched to a gene: 2. The CDR3 runs 14 residues. Germline V gene data show CDR1 as MDHEN and CDR2 as SYDVKM. The chain's CDR3 is CASSFTSGGETQYF. The DNA for the CDR3 is TGTGCCAGCAGTTTCACTAGCGGGGGTGAGACCCAGTACTTC.

This CDR3 reads CATHRGGQRRGLEAFF. CDR3 bases: TGTGCCACCCACCGCGGGGGCCAACGAAGGGGCCTTGAAGCTTTCTTT. The chain combines TRBV6-6 with TRBJ1-1; D might be TRBD1 (6 bases). The CDR3 is 16 amino acids. Germline V CDR1 and CDR2: MNHNY, SVGAGI (reference sequence). V shed 10 bases and J shed 7 bases, with 28 bases lying between them.

This clonotype was observed a few times. In nucleotides, the CDR3 is TGTGCCAGCAGTTATTGGACAGGGTCAGTACAAGAGACCCAGTACTTC. Amino acids: CASSYWTGSVQETQYF. The rearrangement uses TRBV12-3 or TRBV12-4 and TRBJ2-5, with 8 positions matching TRBD1. J gave up 2 bases and V 4 bases, and 9 bases lay outside the gene matches. The CDR3 is 16 residues long.

V is TRBV9 and J is TRBJ1-1, with D hard to call. Germline V gene sequence: CDR1 SGDLS, CDR2 YYNGEE. This CDR3 has 14 residues. Trimming left V 0 bases short and J 1 base short, with 7 bases between. CDR3 residues: CASSVDTRNTEAFF. CDR3 sequence (DNA): TGTGCCAGCAGCGTAGACACCCGGAACACTGAAGCTTTCTTT. Variable domain in full (rest from reference TRBV9 and TRBJ1-1): DSGVTQTPKHLITATGQRVTLRCSPRSGDLSVYWYQQSLDQGLQFLIQYYNGEERAKGNILERFSAQQFPDLHSELNLSSLELGDSALYFCASSVDTRNTEAFFGQGTRLTVV.

This clonotype was seen repeatedly, ten times or more. V and J are TRBV19 and TRBJ2-1, with D possibly being TRBD1 (5 bases). This CDR3 is 15 amino acids long. Trimming took 5 bases from V and 2 from J, leaving 13 bases between them. Germline-derived CDR1 and CDR2 are LNHDA and SQIVND (reference sequence). CDR3 residues: CASSPLGAPYNEQFF. The CDR3 coding sequence is TGTGCCAGTAGTCCCCTTGGGGCCCCCTACAATGAGCAGTTCTTC.

This clonotype has a handful of counts. V gene TRBV25-1 combines with J gene TRBJ2-7, with D possibly TRBD1 on 6 matching bases. The CDR3 totals 12 residues. Germline values: CDR1 MGHDK, CDR2 SYGVNS. V gave up 6 bases and J gave up 5 bases, with 11 bases separating them. The CDR3 DNA reads as TGTGCCAGCAGCCGAAACAGGGACGAGCAGTACTTC. Amino acid sequence: CASSRNRDEQYF.

This clonotype was detected many times. V usage is TRBV28 and J usage is TRBJ2-7; D is perhaps TRBD2 (6 bases). Germline loops: CDR1 MDHEN, CDR2 SYDVKM. The CDR3 spans 15 residues. V was trimmed by 6 bases and J by 3 bases, leaving 18 bases between them. CDR3 residues: CASSTSGRGSYEQYF. Here the CDR3 DNA reads TGTGCCAGCAGCACAAGCGGGCGCGGAAGCTACGAGCAGTACTTC.

This clonotype was seen many times. The chain carries TRBV29-1 and TRBJ2-5; 11 bases map to TRBD2. J was trimmed by 0 bases and V by 4 bases; bases with no gene match: 10. CDR1 and CDR2 (germline): SQVTM, ANQGSEA. CDR3 size: 17 residues. The CDR3 spells CSVGRASGGKDQETQYF. CDR3 nucleotides: TGCAGCGTTGGGCGGGCTAGCGGGGGGAAAGACCAAGAGACCCAGTACTTC. The full variable domain, its missing parts supplied by reference TRBV29-1 and TRBJ2-5, is SAVISQKPSRDICQRGTSLTIQCQVDSQVTMMFWYRQQPGQSLTLIATANQGSEATYESGFVIDKFPISRPNLTFSTLTVSNMSPEDSSIYLCSVGRASGGKDQETQYFGPGTRLLVL.